A selection of T cell receptor beta chains follows, all from one sample in a study of T cells after yellow fever vaccination. TCRdb re-derived calls from the 5' RACE reads in MiXCR, one entry per CDR3 protein. The data contain 250,000 to 350,000 distinct CDR3 sequences, 8.7% of them singletons. The sequencing used CD4+ T cells sorted from PBMCs, collected 5 days after the yellow fever booster vaccination. These receptors all come from a man aged 18 to 29 who received the YFV17D yellow fever vaccine. The CDR3 runs from the conserved cysteine through the conserved F or W. A D gene is named only where the DNA matches it firmly. Not all rows give a size; the values are once, few, many and, for expanded clones, a class.

TRBV6-5	TRBJ2-1	TRBD2	NA	TGTGCCAGCAGTTTCCTTAGCGGGGGGGAGAATGAGCAGTTCTTC	CASSFLSGGENEQFF
TRBV5-1	TRBJ1-6	NA	few	TGCGCCAGCAGCTTGGGGAGGGGACCCCTCCACTTT	CASSLGRGPLHF
TRBV29-1	TRBJ2-1	TRBD2	NA	TGCAGCGTTGAAGTAGGGGCAGGGAGGGTTTGGAATGAGCAGTTCTTC	CSVEVGAGRVWNEQFF
TRBV12-3/TRBV12-4	TRBJ2-3	NA	few	TGTGCCAGCAGCCCTATGGCAGCTAGCACAGATACGCAGTATTTT	CASSPMAASTDTQYF
TRBV6-6	TRBJ2-3	NA	many	TGTGCCAGCAGGGCCGGGATAGTTCCAGATACGCAGTATTTT	CASRAGIVPDTQYF
TRBV10-3	TRBJ1-4	NA	NA	TGTGCCATCAGGAAGGGTGAAAAACTGTTTTTT	CAIRKGEKLFF
TRBV5-1	TRBJ1-2	NA	many	TGCGCCAGCAGCACTACTCCACAGGGACTTGGCTACACCTTC	CASSTTPQGLGYTF
TRBV20-1	TRBJ2-3	TRBD2	many	TGCAGTGCTAGTGATAGCGGGGGGGCAGATACGCAGTATTTT	CSASDSGGADTQYF
TRBV29-1	TRBJ1-1	NA	many	TGCAGCGTTAGGGGGGCCTCGTTCACTGAAGCTTTCTTT	CSVRGASFTEAFF
TRBV9	TRBJ1-6	NA	NA	TGTGCCAGCACACTGGGGACGAGCTCCTATAATTCACCCCTCCACTTT	CASTLGTSSYNSPLHF
TRBV5-1	TRBJ1-2	TRBD1	NA	TGCGCCAGCAGCTTGGAGGACAGGGACGGCTACACCTTC	CASSLEDRDGYTF
TRBV3-1	TRBJ1-2	NA	NA	TGTGCCAGCAGCGACAGACCGGCTAACTATGGCTACACCTTC	CASSDRPANYGYTF
TRBV6-5	TRBJ1-2	NA	NA	TGTGCCAGCAGTCCGTCCGGGTGGGATCGCTACACCTTC	CASSPSGWDRYTF
TRBV12-3/TRBV12-4	TRBJ1-1	NA	many	TGTGCCAGCAGTCCAGGGCGAGTGAACACTGAAGCTTTCTTT	CASSPGRVNTEAFF
TRBV5-5	TRBJ1-3	TRBD1	NA	TGTGCCAGCAGACCGGAGGGACAGGCTGGAAACACCATATATTTT	CASRPEGQAGNTIYF
TRBV12-3/TRBV12-4	TRBJ2-7	NA	few	TGTGCCAGCAGTTCCACGATCTCCTACGAGCAGTACTTC	CASSSTISYEQYF
TRBV5-6	TRBJ1-5	NA	NA	TGTGCCAGCAGCTTGGGGGGCCTAGGCGGGACCCAGCATTTT	CASSLGGLGGTQHF
TRBV5-1	TRBJ2-3	NA	NA	TGCGCCAGCACCCTGGAGGGTGTAGGGGAGGTTGGTACGCAGTATTTT	CASTLEGVGEVGTQYF
TRBV7-3	TRBJ2-2	TRBD1	few	TGTGCCAGCAGCTTAAAGGGGGCGCGGGCCGGGGAGCTGTTTTTT	CASSLKGARAGELFF
TRBV3-1	TRBJ2-5	NA	few	TGTGCCAGCAGCCTCCCGGCGGGGAGGGAGACCCAGTACTTC	CASSLPAGRETQYF
TRBV20-1	TRBJ2-3	NA	few	TGCAGTGCTAGTAGCCTAGACACAGATACGCAGTATTTT	CSASSLDTDTQYF
TRBV24-1	TRBJ2-1	TRBD2	NA	TGTGCCACCAGTGATTACGGGGGGGGTCGAGGACTAGCGGGACCTGAGCAGTTCTTC	CATSDYGGGRGLAGPEQFF
TRBV5-1	TRBJ2-5	NA	many	TGCGCCAGCAGCTGGGGGACCGGCCCCCAAGAGACCCAGTACTTC	CASSWGTGPQETQYF
TRBV12-3/TRBV12-4	TRBJ2-1	NA	many	TGTGCCAGCACCTCGGGTTGGGGGACGAGCTCCTACAATGAGCAGTTCTTC	CASTSGWGTSSYNEQFF
TRBV7-2	TRBJ2-7	NA	many	TGTGCCAGCAGCACATCACTAGGAGCCTACGAGCAGTACTTC	CASSTSLGAYEQYF
TRBV11-2	TRBJ2-2	TRBD1	NA	TGTGCCAGCAGCCCAAGCAGGGGGAACGGGGAGCTGTTTTTT	CASSPSRGNGELFF
TRBV6-1	TRBJ1-3	NA	many	TGTGCCAGCAGGTCCAATGGAAACACCATATATTTT	CASRSNGNTIYF
TRBV2	TRBJ1-3	NA	NA	TGTGCCAGCAGCCCCGGGTCGGACGTCTCTGGAAACACCATATATTTT	CASSPGSDVSGNTIYF
TRBV7-8	TRBJ2-2	TRBD2	few	TGTGCCAGCAGCTTACGGGCGGGGGGGTTTACCGGGGAGCTGTTTTTT	CASSLRAGGFTGELFF
TRBV4-1	TRBJ2-3	NA	few	TGCGCCAGCAGCCAAGCGGGGGACTCCAGCACAGATACGCAGTATTTT	CASSQAGDSSTDTQYF
TRBV12-3/TRBV12-4	TRBJ1-4	NA	few	TGTGCCAGCAGTCCCCGAGGTCAGGGAAAACTGTTTTTT	CASSPRGQGKLFF
TRBV19	TRBJ2-6	NA	NA	TGTGCCAGTAAGGGTCAGGATCTCTCTGGGGCCAACGTCCTGACTTTC	CASKGQDLSGANVLTF
TRBV2	TRBJ2-5	TRBD1	NA	TGTGCCAGCAGGACCGGGACAGGGGCAGAGACCCAGTACTTC	CASRTGTGAETQYF
TRBV18	TRBJ2-5	NA	many	TGTGCCAGCTCACCACAGAAAGTCTCCCAAGAGACCCAGTACTTC	CASSPQKVSQETQYF
TRBV9	TRBJ2-3	TRBD2	many	TGTGCCAGCAGCCCTCCACCGGGACTAGCCGGTACAGATACGCAGTATTTT	CASSPPPGLAGTDTQYF
TRBV6-6	TRBJ2-5	TRBD2	few	TGTGCCAGCAGGGGACTAGCGGGGAGGGCAATGACCCAGTACTTC	CASRGLAGRAMTQYF
TRBV20-1	TRBJ1-2	NA	few	TGCAGTGCTTTCATCCGGAAGGACAGCCTTTATGGCTACACCTTC	CSAFIRKDSLYGYTF
TRBV12-3/TRBV12-4	TRBJ2-1	NA	few	TGTGCCAGCAGTATGAATTCAGCCTCCCTACAGTTCTTC	CASSMNSASLQFF
TRBV20-1	TRBJ1-4	NA	few	TGCAGTGCTAGAGTGGGGCCGCTTAATGAAAAACTGTTTTTT	CSARVGPLNEKLFF
TRBV12-3/TRBV12-4	TRBJ1-1	NA	NA	TGTGCCAGCAGTTTTAGGTCCACGGGCACTGAAGCTTTCTTT	CASSFRSTGTEAFF
TRBV6-2/TRBV6-3	TRBJ1-2	NA	NA	TGTGCCAGCAAAAGGGGCAGTTCTGGCTATGGCTACACCTTC	CASKRGSSGYGYTF
TRBV5-1	TRBJ2-7	NA	NA	TGCGCCAGCAGCTCCTGGGTCGGATCCTACGAGCAGTACTTC	CASSSWVGSYEQYF
TRBV12-3/TRBV12-4	TRBJ1-2	TRBD1	many	TGTGCCAGCAGTGACAGGGGGTATGGCTACACCTTC	CASSDRGYGYTF